This TCR beta chain stems from a study of blood T cell repertoires in COVID-19. As for the study in general: Donors in the United States, Italy and Spain gave samples during acute or convalescent COVID-19. PBMCs, B-cell-depleted T cells, or T cells provided the cDNA or gDNA that made up the material.

As originally analysed: Quantification of nucleated cells was approximated via reference gene primer amplification. Clones were read by immunoSEQ multiplex PCR, and TCRdb kept only the in-frame ones, dropping some. The V and J calls and clone size come from that table; D and trimming were worked out from the DNA. Among approximately 100,000 clones, more than 65% were seen once, and the ten largest hold around 25%. Trimming stripped 2 bases from V and 9 bases from J, with 26 bases between. Germline V gene lookup returns CDR1 GTSNPN and CDR2 SVGIG (reference sequence). This CDR3 has 17 amino acids. This TCR derives from a man in his sixties with acute or convalescent COVID-19. The sample taken for sequencing was peripheral blood. V gene TRBV30 combines with J gene TRBJ2-1; weak D call: TRBD2 (6 bases). CDR3 in amino acids: CAWSITSSRWVWGEQFF. The DNA of the CDR3 is TGTGCCTGGAGTATCACTAGCAGCCGCTGGGTATGGGGTGAGCAGTTCTTC.